This T cell receptor (beta chain) was identified in a study of T cell clones after liver transplantation. This CDR3 has 13 amino acids. CDR1 is MNHNS, CDR2 SASEGT, per germline. V was clipped by 3 bases and J by 4 bases, with 10 bases between them. This table comes from immunoSEQ multiplex PCR, and its TCRdb copy is limited to in-frame clones, with some not included. The repertoire holds around 110,000 clones, with about nine tenths as singletons. V and J are TRBV6-1 and TRBJ2-7; no firm D call. This material consisted of CD4+ T cells from blood, taken 12 months after liver transplant. The source is a human patient who received a liver transplant. These T cells may partly come from the graft donor. The DNA of the CDR3 is TGTGCCAGCAGTGATCACTCACCGTACGAGCAGTACTTC. The encoded protein is CASSDHSPYEQYF.